This T cell receptor beta chain derives from a study of T cell changes during pregnancy in multiple sclerosis. V lost 0 bases, J lost 8 bases, and 16 bases lay in between. The germline V gene has CDR1 MGHRA and CDR2 YSYEKL. This CDR3 is 15 amino acids long. The method was immunoSEQ multiplex PCR; TCRdb's version includes in-frame clones alone and lacks a portion of them. The sample consists of around 61,000 clones, just under 90% of them appearing once. The chain links TRBV4-1 to TRBJ1-2; no firm D call. Sequencing used peripheral blood from another person, used as feeder cells. The receptor comes from a human donor whose cells served as feeder cells for cultures in a pregnancy study. CDR3 sequence reads: CASSQEAPTPWGYTF. CDR3 in DNA: TGCGCCAGCAGCCAAGAGGCTCCTACCCCTTGGGGCTACACCTTC.